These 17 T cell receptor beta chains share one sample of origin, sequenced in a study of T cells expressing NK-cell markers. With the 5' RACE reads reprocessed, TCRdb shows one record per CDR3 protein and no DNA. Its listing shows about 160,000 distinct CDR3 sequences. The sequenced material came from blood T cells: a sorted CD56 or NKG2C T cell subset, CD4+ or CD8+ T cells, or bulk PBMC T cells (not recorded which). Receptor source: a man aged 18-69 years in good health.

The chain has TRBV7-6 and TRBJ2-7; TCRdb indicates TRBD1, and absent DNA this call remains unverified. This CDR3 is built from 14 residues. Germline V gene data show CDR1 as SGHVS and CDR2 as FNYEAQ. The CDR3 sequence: CASSSRDSRGEQYF.

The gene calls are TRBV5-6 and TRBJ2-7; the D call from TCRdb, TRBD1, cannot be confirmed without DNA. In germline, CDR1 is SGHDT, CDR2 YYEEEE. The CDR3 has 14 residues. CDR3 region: CASSPVQSSYEQYF.

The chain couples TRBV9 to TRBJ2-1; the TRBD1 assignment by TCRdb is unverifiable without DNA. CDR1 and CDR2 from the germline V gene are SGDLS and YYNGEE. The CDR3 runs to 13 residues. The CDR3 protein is CASRKPTDNEQFF.

The CDR3 region is CASSLAGASRDTQYF. The chain employs TRBV27 and TRBJ2-3; the D call from TCRdb, TRBD1, cannot be confirmed without DNA. This CDR3 region has 15 residues. Germline CDR1 reads MNHEY; CDR2 reads SMNVEV (reference sequence).

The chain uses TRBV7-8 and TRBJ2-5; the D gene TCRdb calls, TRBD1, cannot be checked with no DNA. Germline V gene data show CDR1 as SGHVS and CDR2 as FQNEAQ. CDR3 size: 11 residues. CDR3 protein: CASTPRETQYF.

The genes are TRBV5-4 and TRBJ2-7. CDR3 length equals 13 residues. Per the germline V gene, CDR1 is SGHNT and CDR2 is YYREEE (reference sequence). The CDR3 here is CASSIGTAYEQYF.

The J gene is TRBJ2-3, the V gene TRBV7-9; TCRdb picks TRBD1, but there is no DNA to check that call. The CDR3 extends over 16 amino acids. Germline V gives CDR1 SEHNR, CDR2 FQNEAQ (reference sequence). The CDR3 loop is CASSLPTGPRTDTQYF.

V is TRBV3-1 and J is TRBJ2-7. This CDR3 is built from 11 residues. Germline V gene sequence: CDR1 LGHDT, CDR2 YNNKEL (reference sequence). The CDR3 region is CASSYHGEQYF.

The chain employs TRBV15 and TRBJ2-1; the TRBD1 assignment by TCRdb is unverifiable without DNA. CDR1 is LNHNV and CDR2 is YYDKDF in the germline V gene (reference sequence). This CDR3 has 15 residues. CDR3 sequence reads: CATSRQWDGRNEQFF.

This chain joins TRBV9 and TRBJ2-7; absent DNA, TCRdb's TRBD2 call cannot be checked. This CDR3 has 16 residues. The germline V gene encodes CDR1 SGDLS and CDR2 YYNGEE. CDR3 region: CASSPPTSGVSYEQYF.

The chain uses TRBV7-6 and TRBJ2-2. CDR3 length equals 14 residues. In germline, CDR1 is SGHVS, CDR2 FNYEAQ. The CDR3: CASSRRVDPGELFF.

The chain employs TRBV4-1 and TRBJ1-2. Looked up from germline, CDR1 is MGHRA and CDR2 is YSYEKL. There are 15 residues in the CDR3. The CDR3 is CASSLTKTANYGYTF.

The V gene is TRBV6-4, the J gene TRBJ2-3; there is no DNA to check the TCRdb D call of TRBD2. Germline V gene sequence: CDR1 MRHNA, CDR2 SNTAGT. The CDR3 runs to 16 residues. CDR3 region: CASSDSTGRDTDTQYF.

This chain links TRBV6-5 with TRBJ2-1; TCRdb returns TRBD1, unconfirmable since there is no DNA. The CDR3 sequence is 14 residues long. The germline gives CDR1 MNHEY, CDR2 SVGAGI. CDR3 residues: CASSIMDRNNEQFF.

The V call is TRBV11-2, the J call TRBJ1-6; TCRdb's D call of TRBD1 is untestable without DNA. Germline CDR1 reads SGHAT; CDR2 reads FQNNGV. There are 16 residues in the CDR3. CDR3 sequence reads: CASSGTYGTAYSPLHF. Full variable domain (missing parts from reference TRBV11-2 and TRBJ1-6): EAGVAQSPRYKIIEKRQSVAFWCNPISGHATLYWYQQILGQGPKLLIQFQNNGVVDDSQLPKDRFSAERLKGVDSTLKIQPAKLEDSAVYLCASSGTYGTAYSPLHFGNGTRLTVT.

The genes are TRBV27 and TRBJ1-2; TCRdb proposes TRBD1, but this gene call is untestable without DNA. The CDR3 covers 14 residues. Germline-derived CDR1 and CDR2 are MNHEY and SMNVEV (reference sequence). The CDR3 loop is CASTSTGANYGYTF.

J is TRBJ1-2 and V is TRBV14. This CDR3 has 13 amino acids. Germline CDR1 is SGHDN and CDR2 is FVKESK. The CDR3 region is CASSQEQNYGYTF.